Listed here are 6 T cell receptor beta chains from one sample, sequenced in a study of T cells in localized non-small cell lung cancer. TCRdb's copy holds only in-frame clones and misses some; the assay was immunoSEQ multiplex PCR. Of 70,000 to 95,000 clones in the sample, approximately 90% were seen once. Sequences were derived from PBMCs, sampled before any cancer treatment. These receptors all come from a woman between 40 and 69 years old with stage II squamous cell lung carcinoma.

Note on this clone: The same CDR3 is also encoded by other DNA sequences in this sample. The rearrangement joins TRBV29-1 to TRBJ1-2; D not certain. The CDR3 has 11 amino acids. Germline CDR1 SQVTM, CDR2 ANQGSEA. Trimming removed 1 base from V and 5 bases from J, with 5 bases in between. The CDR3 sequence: CSVEGRYGYTF. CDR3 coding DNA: TGCAGCGTTGAAGGGCGATATGGCTACACCTTC. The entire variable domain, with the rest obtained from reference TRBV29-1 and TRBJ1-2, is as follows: SAVISQKPSRDICQRGTSLTIQCQVDSQVTMMFWYRQQPGQSLTLIATANQGSEATYESGFVIDKFPISRPNLTFSTLTVSNMSPEDSSIYLCSVEGRYGYTFGSGTRLTVV.

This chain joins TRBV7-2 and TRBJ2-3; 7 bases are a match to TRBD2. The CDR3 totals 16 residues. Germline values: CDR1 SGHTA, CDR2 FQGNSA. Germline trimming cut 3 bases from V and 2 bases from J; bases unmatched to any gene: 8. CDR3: CASSFGYSGNTDTQYF. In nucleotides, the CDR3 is TGTGCCAGCAGCTTTGGATACAGCGGGAACACAGATACGCAGTATTTT.

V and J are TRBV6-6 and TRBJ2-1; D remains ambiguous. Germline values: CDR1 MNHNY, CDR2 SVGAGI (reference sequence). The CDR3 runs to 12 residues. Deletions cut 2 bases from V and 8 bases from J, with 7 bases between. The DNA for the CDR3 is TGTGCCAGCAGTTACAGGCCCCATGAGCAGTTCTTC. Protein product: CASSYRPHEQFF.

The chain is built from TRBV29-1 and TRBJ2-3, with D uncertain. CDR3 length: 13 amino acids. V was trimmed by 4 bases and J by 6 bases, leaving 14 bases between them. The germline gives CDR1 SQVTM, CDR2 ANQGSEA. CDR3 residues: CSVVYSRQDTQYF. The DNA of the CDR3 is TGCAGCGTTGTTTACTCTCGGCAGGATACGCAGTATTTT.

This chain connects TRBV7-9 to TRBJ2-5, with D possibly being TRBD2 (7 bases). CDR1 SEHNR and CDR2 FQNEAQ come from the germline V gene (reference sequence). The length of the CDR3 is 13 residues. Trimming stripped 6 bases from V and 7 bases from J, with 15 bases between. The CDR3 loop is CASSPGGLGTQYF. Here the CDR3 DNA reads TGTGCCAGCAGTCCCGGGGGGCTAGGGACCCAGTACTTC.

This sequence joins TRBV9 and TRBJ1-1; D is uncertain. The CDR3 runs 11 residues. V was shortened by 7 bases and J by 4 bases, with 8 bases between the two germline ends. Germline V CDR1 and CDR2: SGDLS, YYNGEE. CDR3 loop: CASESGTEAFF. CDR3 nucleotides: TGTGCCAGCGAGTCGGGCACTGAAGCTTTCTTT.